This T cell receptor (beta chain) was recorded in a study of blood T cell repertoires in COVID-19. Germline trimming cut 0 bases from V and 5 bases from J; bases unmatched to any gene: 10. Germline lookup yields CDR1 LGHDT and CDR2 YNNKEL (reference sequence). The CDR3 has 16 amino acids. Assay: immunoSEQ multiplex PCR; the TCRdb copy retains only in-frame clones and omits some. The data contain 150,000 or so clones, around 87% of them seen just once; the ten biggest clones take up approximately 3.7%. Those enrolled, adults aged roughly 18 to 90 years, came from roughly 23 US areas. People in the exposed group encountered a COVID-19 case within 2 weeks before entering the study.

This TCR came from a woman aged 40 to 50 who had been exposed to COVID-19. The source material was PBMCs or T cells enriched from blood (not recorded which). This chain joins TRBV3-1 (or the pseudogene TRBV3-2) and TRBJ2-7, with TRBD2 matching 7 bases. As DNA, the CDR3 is TGTGCCAGCAGCCAAGACTTGGGCGGGAGATTCCACGAGCAGTACTTC. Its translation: CASSQDLGGRFHEQYF.